This T cell receptor (beta chain) was profiled in a study of blood T cell repertoires in COVID-19. Data came from immunoSEQ multiplex PCR; TCRdb stores just in-frame clones and leaves some out. The sample yields about 45,000 clones, 90% to 95% seen once. Germline V gene sequence: CDR1 SGHRS, CDR2 YFSETQ. Trimming cost V 4 bases and J 1 base; bases outside gene matches: 13. The CDR3 has 18 residues. The TCR originated in a human donor in a cohort sampled during active COVID-19. This rearrangement joins TRBV5-1 to TRBJ1-3, with 8 bases lining up with TRBD1. Sequenced sample: peripheral blood. The CDR3 loop reads CASSPHIPTGDSGNTIYF. Written as DNA, the CDR3 is TGCGCCAGCAGCCCACATATACCGACAGGGGATTCTGGAAACACCATATATTTT.